The rows below give T cell receptor beta chains drawn from one sample of a study of OX40 agonist ivuxolimab in advanced cancers. Clones were read by immunoSEQ multiplex PCR, and TCRdb kept only the in-frame ones, dropping some. The sample lists around 64,000 clones, around 80% occurring once. This sample comprised CD4+ or CD8+ T cells sorted from blood, obtained in a trial of the OX40 agonist ivuxolimab. These receptors were obtained from an adult with an advanced solid tumor such as melanoma, head and neck, liver or kidney cancer. Each CDR3 is given with its conserved first and last residue. D genes are given only for firm matches. Part of the rows lack a size; the others show once, few, many or a class for expanded clones.

abundance: .; v_gene: TRBV4-1; j_gene: TRBJ2-7; d_gene: TRBD1; CDR3nt: TGCGCCAGCAGCCAAGGGACAGGTCCATCCTACGAGCAGTACTTC; CDR3aa: CASSQGTGPSYEQYF
abundance: medium-sized; v_gene: TRBV6-1; j_gene: TRBJ2-7; d_gene: .; CDR3nt: TGTGCCAGCAGTGTTTCCGGTGACGAGCAGTACTTC; CDR3aa: CASSVSGDEQYF
abundance: .; v_gene: TRBV6-4; j_gene: TRBJ2-5; d_gene: .; CDR3nt: TGTGCCAGCAGTGAGGGGTGGGGACACCAAGAGACCCAGTACTTC; CDR3aa: CASSEGWGHQETQYF
abundance: few; v_gene: TRBV10-3; j_gene: TRBJ1-2; d_gene: .; CDR3nt: TGTGCCATCAGTGAGTCTTCCACAGGGTATGGCTACACCTTC; CDR3aa: CAISESSTGYGYTF
abundance: .; v_gene: TRBV5-1; j_gene: TRBJ1-1; d_gene: .; CDR3nt: TGCGCCAGCAGCTTGAGGAAAGACACTGAAGCTTTCTTT; CDR3aa: CASSLRKDTEAFF
abundance: medium-sized; v_gene: TRBV4-2; j_gene: TRBJ1-5; d_gene: .; CDR3nt: TGTGCCAGCAGCCAAGATACAGGGAAGAATCAGCCCCAGCATTTT; CDR3aa: CASSQDTGKNQPQHF
abundance: .; v_gene: TRBV2; j_gene: TRBJ1-2; d_gene: .; CDR3nt: TGTGCCAGCAAGTATGACAGGCCATCTAACTATGGCTACACCTTC; CDR3aa: CASKYDRPSNYGYTF
abundance: .; v_gene: TRBV29-1; j_gene: TRBJ2-1; d_gene: .; CDR3nt: TGCAGCGTTCGGGGTCGGGCCCAGAGCTCCTACAATGAGCAGTTCTTC; CDR3aa: CSVRGRAQSSYNEQFF
abundance: .; v_gene: TRBV10-3; j_gene: TRBJ2-4; d_gene: .; CDR3nt: TGTGCCATCAGTGGGGGTATGGGCAAAAACATTCAGTACTTC; CDR3aa: CAISGGMGKNIQYF
abundance: .; v_gene: TRBV7-9; j_gene: TRBJ2-7; d_gene: .; CDR3nt: TGTGCCAGCAGCTTCGGCAGGGTCTACGAGCAGTACTTC; CDR3aa: CASSFGRVYEQYF
abundance: .; v_gene: TRBV7-6; j_gene: TRBJ1-5; d_gene: .; CDR3nt: TGTGCCAGCAGCTTAGAGTTCGGCATCCATCAGCCCCAGCATTTT; CDR3aa: CASSLEFGIHQPQHF
abundance: .; v_gene: TRBV7-8; j_gene: TRBJ2-1; d_gene: .; CDR3nt: TGTGCCAGCAGCCGGGAACTAGAAGAGTTCTTC; CDR3aa: CASSRELEEFF
abundance: .; v_gene: TRBV5-4; j_gene: TRBJ2-1; d_gene: .; CDR3nt: TGTGCCAGCAGAAAGACGGGGAGCTCCTACAATGAGCAGTTCTTC; CDR3aa: CASRKTGSSYNEQFF
abundance: few; v_gene: TRBV30; j_gene: TRBJ1-1; d_gene: .; CDR3nt: TGTGCCGTTCAAGGGTACGGACTCTCTGAAGCTTTCTTT; CDR3aa: CAVQGYGLSEAFF
abundance: .; v_gene: TRBV7-2; j_gene: TRBJ2-3; d_gene: .; CDR3nt: TGTGCCAGCAGCTTAGTTGGGACCGCTCGAACAGATACGCAGTATTTT; CDR3aa: CASSLVGTARTDTQYF
abundance: .; v_gene: TRBV5-1; j_gene: TRBJ2-1; d_gene: .; CDR3nt: TGCGCCAGCAGCTTGGAGCCCCCCTACGGAGGGAGCTCCTACAATGAGCAGTTCTTC; CDR3aa: CASSLEPPYGGSSYNEQFF
abundance: .; v_gene: TRBV6-1; j_gene: TRBJ1-2; d_gene: .; CDR3nt: TGTGCCAGCACCAACAATCAGGGGATAGGTGGCTACACCTTC; CDR3aa: CASTNNQGIGGYTF
abundance: .; v_gene: TRBV6-1; j_gene: TRBJ2-3; d_gene: .; CDR3nt: TGTGCCAGCGATGAGACTGGGTCTAGCACAGATACGCAGTATTTT; CDR3aa: CASDETGSSTDTQYF
abundance: .; v_gene: TRBV5-8; j_gene: TRBJ1-3; d_gene: .; CDR3nt: TGTGCCAGCAACTACATTCAGGGATCTGGAAACACCATATATTTT; CDR3aa: CASNYIQGSGNTIYF
abundance: .; v_gene: TRBV29-1; j_gene: TRBJ1-5; d_gene: .; CDR3nt: TGCAGCGTTGTCGGGACACTAGGACAGCCCCAGCATTTT; CDR3aa: CSVVGTLGQPQHF
abundance: few; v_gene: TRBV2; j_gene: TRBJ2-5; d_gene: .; CDR3nt: TGTGCCAGCAGTGAAGGAGTGGTTAGGGAGACCCAGTACTTC; CDR3aa: CASSEGVVRETQYF
abundance: .; v_gene: TRBV4-1; j_gene: TRBJ1-1; d_gene: TRBD1; CDR3nt: TGCGCCAGCAGCCCCCGAGGCGGAGGGGGCCCGAACACTGAAGCTTTCTTT; CDR3aa: CASSPRGGGGPNTEAFF
abundance: .; v_gene: TRBV7-2; j_gene: TRBJ2-1; d_gene: .; CDR3nt: TGTGCCAGCAGCTCGGGACCCTTTTTCAATGAGCAGTTCTTC; CDR3aa: CASSSGPFFNEQFF
abundance: .; v_gene: TRBV5-1; j_gene: TRBJ2-7; d_gene: TRBD2; CDR3nt: TGCGCCAGCAGCTTGGTTCCGGCTAGCGGGGGCTACGAGCAGTACTTC; CDR3aa: CASSLVPASGGYEQYF
abundance: .; v_gene: TRBV7-9; j_gene: TRBJ2-5; d_gene: TRBD1; CDR3nt: TGTGCCAGCAGCGAGACAGGGGGCTCCCAAGAGACCCAGTACTTC; CDR3aa: CASSETGGSQETQYF
abundance: .; v_gene: TRBV6-1; j_gene: TRBJ1-3; d_gene: .; CDR3nt: TGTGCCAGCAGTGAAAGTTGGGGAAACACCATATATTTT; CDR3aa: CASSESWGNTIYF
abundance: .; v_gene: TRBV5-1; j_gene: TRBJ2-3; d_gene: .; CDR3nt: TGCGCCAGCAGCTTGGGTCCCAGCGAGGATACGCAGTATTTT; CDR3aa: CASSLGPSEDTQYF
abundance: .; v_gene: TRBV5-4; j_gene: TRBJ1-6; d_gene: .; CDR3nt: TGTGCCAGCAGCTTCGCCGGGACGCCAATCAATTCACCCCTCCACTTT; CDR3aa: CASSFAGTPINSPLHF
abundance: .; v_gene: TRBV5-1; j_gene: TRBJ1-6; d_gene: .; CDR3nt: TGCGCCAGCAGCTTGGAAGGGAGGCAGGGACCCCTCCACTTT; CDR3aa: CASSLEGRQGPLHF
abundance: .; v_gene: TRBV10-1; j_gene: TRBJ2-5; d_gene: TRBD2; CDR3nt: TGCGCCAGCAGTGTTCGGGGAGGGGAGACCCAGTACTTC; CDR3aa: CASSVRGGETQYF
abundance: .; v_gene: TRBV6-5; j_gene: TRBJ2-7; d_gene: .; CDR3nt: TGTGCCAGCAGCACCTTAGGGAGCTACGAGCAGTACTTC; CDR3aa: CASSTLGSYEQYF
abundance: .; v_gene: TRBV30; j_gene: TRBJ2-7; d_gene: .; CDR3nt: TGTGCCTGGAGCCCCCCACCGGGCTCCTACGAGCAGTACTTC; CDR3aa: CAWSPPPGSYEQYF
abundance: .; v_gene: TRBV4-2; j_gene: TRBJ1-1; d_gene: TRBD1; CDR3nt: TGTGCCAGCAGACTGACGGCCGGGACAGGGGCCACTGAAGCTTTCTTT; CDR3aa: CASRLTAGTGATEAFF
abundance: .; v_gene: TRBV2; j_gene: TRBJ2-2; d_gene: .; CDR3nt: TGTGCCAGCTCCGACGGGGGCACCGGGGAGCTGTTTTTT; CDR3aa: CASSDGGTGELFF
abundance: .; v_gene: TRBV29-1; j_gene: TRBJ1-2; d_gene: TRBD1; CDR3nt: TGCAGCGTTGACAGGGGGCAAAAGAATGGCTACACCTTC; CDR3aa: CSVDRGQKNGYTF
abundance: .; v_gene: TRBV5-6; j_gene: TRBJ2-7; d_gene: .; CDR3nt: TGTGCCAGCAGCTTGGCCTACGAGCAGTACTTC; CDR3aa: CASSLAYEQYF
abundance: .; v_gene: TRBV6-1; j_gene: TRBJ1-6; d_gene: TRBD1; CDR3nt: TGTGCCAGCAGTGACCGGACAGGGTATAATTCACCCCTCCACTTT; CDR3aa: CASSDRTGYNSPLHF
abundance: .; v_gene: TRBV11-2; j_gene: TRBJ2-7; d_gene: TRBD1; CDR3nt: TGTGCCAGCAGCCCTACCCGGGACAGGGGCCACGAGCAGTACTTC; CDR3aa: CASSPTRDRGHEQYF
abundance: few; v_gene: TRBV9; j_gene: TRBJ1-2; d_gene: .; CDR3nt: TGTGCCAGCAGCGGGACAAACCAAGCCTATGGCTACACCTTC; CDR3aa: CASSGTNQAYGYTF
abundance: .; v_gene: TRBV6-1; j_gene: TRBJ2-7; d_gene: .; CDR3nt: TGTGCCAGCAGTTACGGGTGGGAGCAGTACTTC; CDR3aa: CASSYGWEQYF
abundance: .; v_gene: TRBV7-8; j_gene: TRBJ2-6; d_gene: TRBD1; CDR3nt: TGTGCCGTCGACCCGGGACAGGTGATCTCTGGGGCCAACGTCCTGACTTTC; CDR3aa: CAVDPGQVISGANVLTF
abundance: .; v_gene: TRBV6-1; j_gene: TRBJ2-7; d_gene: .; CDR3nt: TGTGCCAGCAGGAGGGGACCGATCTACGAGCAGTACTTC; CDR3aa: CASRRGPIYEQYF
abundance: .; v_gene: TRBV5-6; j_gene: TRBJ2-1; d_gene: TRBD2; CDR3nt: TGTGCCAGCAGCCATAGCGGGGGGCGAATTAATGAGCAGTTCTTC; CDR3aa: CASSHSGGRINEQFF
abundance: .; v_gene: TRBV7-8; j_gene: TRBJ1-6; d_gene: .; CDR3nt: TGTGCCAGCAGCTTAAGGGGCAGGGGAGAGTCACCCCTCCACTTT; CDR3aa: CASSLRGRGESPLHF
abundance: .; v_gene: TRBV7-8; j_gene: TRBJ1-2; d_gene: TRBD1; CDR3nt: TGTGCCAGCAGCATAGACAGGGGGCGGGATGGCTACACCTTC; CDR3aa: CASSIDRGRDGYTF
abundance: few; v_gene: TRBV6-5; j_gene: TRBJ1-2; d_gene: TRBD1; CDR3nt: TGTGCCAGCAGTTCCCCCGGGACAGGGCATGGCTACACCTTC; CDR3aa: CASSSPGTGHGYTF
abundance: .; v_gene: TRBV7-2; j_gene: TRBJ2-3; d_gene: .; CDR3nt: TGTGCCAGCAGCTTACTAGCAGATACGCAGTATTTT; CDR3aa: CASSLLADTQYF